Each of the 29 T cell receptor beta chains below was sequenced from the same sample in a study of T cells in Graves' hyperthyroidism and ophthalmopathy (dated by TCRdb to the late 2010s). To prepare the library, multiplex PCR was applied. TCRdb shows the sequencer as Illumina HiSeq 2000. TCR beta CDR3 regions were amplified from RNA transcripts. The TCR CDR3 was subjected to a first round of RT-PCR using the HTBI primer set and the Qiagen OneStep RT-PCR kit. The public sequencing data were trimmed at Q25 with fastp and processed into clonotypes with MiXCR by TCRdb, which kept only in-frame beta chains. Under each unique CDR3 protein, matching rows form one entry showing the most common genes and DNA. Here the sample has about 500,000 distinct CDR3 sequences; roughly 15% occur a single time. About 29% of the sample belongs to the ten largest clones. Sequenced sample: blood. Receptors were obtained from a woman aged 30 to 39 with Graves' ophthalmopathy.

This clonotype appeared a few times. V is TRBV20-1 and J is TRBJ2-5, with D possibly being TRBD1 or TRBD2 (5 bases each). Germline CDR1 reads DFQATT; CDR2 reads SNEGSKA (reference sequence). This CDR3 is 12 amino acids long. With 6 bases removed from V and 2 bases from J, the gap between germline ends came to 10 bases. CDR3 residues: CSAGTTQETQYF. CDR3 in DNA: TGCAGTGCCGGGACGACACAAGAGACCCAGTACTTC.

This clonotype showed up many times. The genes are TRBV29-1 and TRBJ2-3; a weak D match, TRBD2 (6 bases). V lost 4 bases and J 3 bases, leaving 20 bases between the germline ends. This CDR3 comprises 16 residues. The germline gives CDR1 SQVTM, CDR2 ANQGSEA. The CDR3 DNA follows: TGCAGCGTTGTGGACGGGAGTATCCTTCGGACAGATACGCAGTATTTT. The encoded protein is CSVVDGSILRTDTQYF.

This clonotype was counted many times. The V and J genes are TRBV29-1 and TRBJ2-2, with TRBD2 identical over 11 bases. The germline gives CDR1 SQVTM, CDR2 ANQGSEA. V gave up 6 bases and J gave up 5 bases; unmatched junction bases: 5. The CDR3 is 14 amino acids. In DNA, the CDR3 is TGCAGCGTCCTACTAGCGGGAGTAACCGGGGAGCTGTTTTTT. Translation gives CSVLLAGVTGELFF.

The chain has TRBV19 and TRBJ1-5; D is undetermined. Germline CDR1 and CDR2: LNHDA and SQIVND (reference sequence). V gave up 6 bases and J gave up 3 bases, with 18 bases separating them. There are 16 residues in the CDR3. CDR3 in DNA: TGTGCCAGTAGCCCGGCTGGACCGCGATCCAATCAGCCCCAGCATTTT. Amino acids: CASSPAGPRSNQPQHF.

This clonotype was observed many times. The rearrangement uses TRBV20-1 and TRBJ2-5; D gene unclear. Trimming stripped 1 base from V and 0 bases from J, with 12 bases between. The germline CDR1 and CDR2 sequences are DFQATT and SNEGSKA (reference sequence). The CDR3 is 15 residues long. The CDR3 reads CSARGGPAHQETQYF. The CDR3 DNA sequence: TGCAGTGCTAGAGGCGGACCCGCCCACCAAGAGACCCAGTACTTC.

This clonotype was seen ten or more times. The J gene is TRBJ1-1, the V gene TRBV7-8; no definite D call. Looked up from germline, CDR1 is SGHVS and CDR2 is FQNEAQ. Trimming removed 8 bases from V and 1 base from J, with 14 bases in between. This CDR3 contains 14 residues. This CDR3 is CASALRARNTEAFF. The CDR3 DNA follows: TGTGCCAGCGCTTTACGGGCTAGGAACACTGAAGCTTTCTTT.

The gene calls are TRBV5-4 and TRBJ2-4; 8 bases are a match to TRBD1. Germline V lookup: CDR1 SGHNT, CDR2 YYREEE (reference sequence). J gave up 5 bases and V 4 bases, and 8 bases lay outside the gene matches. This CDR3 spans 15 amino acids. The CDR3 here is CASSTTGATENIQYF. The DNA for the CDR3 is TGTGCCAGCAGCACGACAGGGGCAACGGAAAACATTCAGTACTTC.

In regard to this clonotype: This may arise from a read error, as a much more abundant clone is one base away. The chain combines TRBV5-1 with TRBJ2-3; no firm D call. CDR1 and CDR2 (germline): SGHRS, YFSETQ. The CDR3 length is 17 residues. The CDR3 nucleotides read TGTGCCAGCAGCTTGGGATTCGGTCAGAACAGCACAGATACGCAGTATTTT. This translates into CASSLGFGQNSTDTQYF.

This clonotype has at least ten counts. The chain recombines TRBV28 with TRBJ1-2; D possibly corresponds to TRBD1 (6 bases). Germline lookup yields CDR1 MDHEN and CDR2 SYDVKM. V lost 7 bases to trimming and J lost 2 bases, with 14 bases between them. The CDR3 totals 14 residues. The CDR3 DNA sequence: TGTGCCAGCACCTTAGGGGACACCAACTATGGCTACACCTTC. This translates into CASTLGDTNYGYTF.

In its sample, this clonotype was seen many times. V is TRBV20-1 and J is TRBJ2-7; 9 nucleotides match TRBD2. The germline gives CDR1 DFQATT, CDR2 SNEGSKA (reference sequence). The CDR3 totals 14 residues. Trimming took 5 bases from V and 7 from J; bases not matched to a gene: 12. The CDR3 sequence: CSADGGGRAWEQYF. DNA of the CDR3: TGCAGTGCTGACGGCGGCGGGAGGGCCTGGGAGCAGTACTTC.

This chain connects TRBV5-4 to TRBJ2-5; possible D gene TRBD2, 6 bases. CDR1 is SGHNT, CDR2 YYREEE, per germline (reference sequence). The CDR3 consists of 16 residues. V lost 5 bases to trimming and J lost 7 bases, with 24 bases between them. CDR3 in amino acids: CASREGPPQRLGTQYF. CDR3 coding DNA: TGTGCCAGCAGGGAGGGGCCCCCACAAAGACTGGGGACCCAGTACTTC.

The chain carries TRBV30 and TRBJ2-6; unclear D gene. The V end was cut by 7 bases, the J end by 2 bases, with 9 bases between. CDR1 GTSNPN and CDR2 SVGIG come from the germline V gene (reference sequence). The CDR3 loop spans 13 amino acids. This CDR3 is CAFWGAGANVLTF. The CDR3 region has the DNA TGTGCCTTCTGGGGTGCTGGGGCCAACGTCCTGACTTTC.

This clonotype has ten or more counts. The gene calls are TRBV20-1 and TRBJ2-7, with D hard to call. Germline CDR1 reads DFQATT; CDR2 reads SNEGSKA (reference sequence). This CDR3 is 12 amino acids long. CDR3 DNA sequence: TGCAGCAGATCAGGCCTGGACCACGAGCAGTACTTC. The encoded protein is CSRSGLDHEQYF.

This clonotype was recorded many times. V usage is TRBV3-1 and J usage is TRBJ2-1; tentative D call: TRBD1 (6 bases). Germline values: CDR1 LGHDT, CDR2 YNNKEL (reference sequence). The CDR3 runs 15 residues. V was clipped by 2 bases and J by 6 bases, with 14 bases between them. The CDR3 region is CASSQLEEQGNEQFF. The CDR3 DNA reads TGTGCCAGCAGCCAATTGGAGGAACAGGGCAATGAGCAGTTCTTC.

The chain combines TRBV20-1 with TRBJ2-1; 11 nucleotides agree with TRBD2. Trimming took 3 bases from V and 9 from J; bases not matched to a gene: 16. The CDR3 totals 17 residues. CDR1 and CDR2 (germline): DFQATT, SNEGSKA (reference sequence). CDR3 loop: CSASKTFGLAGGGEQFF. DNA for the CDR3: TGCAGTGCTAGTAAAACTTTTGGTCTAGCGGGGGGAGGTGAGCAGTTCTTC.

This clonotype was counted at least ten times. V usage is TRBV11-2 and J usage is TRBJ2-1, with a weak D call TRBD1 (6 bases). The V gene's germline CDR1 is SGHAT and CDR2 FQNNGV. CDR3 size: 17 residues. With 3 bases removed from V and 7 bases from J, the gap between germline ends came to 22 bases. CDR3 loop: CASSFPRDTRLGNEQFF. CDR3 coding DNA: TGTGCCAGCAGCTTCCCTCGGGACACTAGACTGGGGAATGAGCAGTTCTTC.

V is TRBV6-1 and J is TRBJ1-5; 9 bases map to TRBD1. CDR1 is MNHNS, CDR2 SASEGT, per germline. There are 17 residues in the CDR3. V shed 6 bases, J shed 4 bases, and the junction held 13 bases outside the gene matches. CDR3 bases: TGTGCCAGCAGCCATTCCCGGGACAGGGCCTTGAATCAGCCCCAGCATTTT. Protein product: CASSHSRDRALNQPQHF.

The chain couples TRBV6-2 or TRBV6-3 to TRBJ2-1; 9 bases fit TRBD2. Unmatched junction bases numbered 8, after V lost 2 bases and J lost 3 bases. The germline V gene has CDR1 MNHEY and CDR2 SVGEGT. The CDR3 runs 17 residues. The DNA for the CDR3 is TGTGCCAGCAGTTACCTACTAGCGGGCTCGAGCTACAATGAGCAGTTCTTC. Translating gives CASSYLLAGSSYNEQFF.

A few counts support this clonotype. The gene calls are TRBV20-1 and TRBJ1-1; tentative D call: TRBD1 (6 bases). This CDR3 contains 12 residues. Germline loops: CDR1 DFQATT, CDR2 SNEGSKA (reference sequence). Trimming cost V 6 bases and J 6 bases, with 14 bases left between them. CDR3 sequence: CSAPGQSAEAFF. The DNA of the CDR3 is TGCAGTGCCCCTGGACAGTCCGCTGAAGCTTTCTTT.

This chain connects TRBV27 to TRBJ1-4; D remains unclear. The CDR3 has 22 amino acids. V lost 3 bases and J 0 bases, leaving 29 bases between the germline ends. Germline loops: CDR1 MNHEY, CDR2 SMNVEV (reference sequence). CDR3 bases: TGTGCCAGCAGTTTTGCCCCCTTTGGGAAGATACGCTTGGGGACAACTAATGAAAAACTGTTTTTT. It is translated as CASSFAPFGKIRLGTTNEKLFF.

This clonotype showed up many times. The chain joins TRBV20-1 to TRBJ2-2; 12 bases line up with TRBD2. In germline, CDR1 is DFQATT, CDR2 SNEGSKA (reference sequence). This CDR3 comprises 14 residues. V trimming: 6 bases; J trimming: 1 base; junction bases outside the gene matches: 0. The CDR3 sequence: CSAGLAGNTGELFF. The CDR3 DNA is TGCAGTGCGGGACTAGCGGGGAACACCGGGGAGCTGTTTTTT.

Concerning this clonotype itself: This may stem from a read error, because a much larger clone lies one nucleotide away. The chain combines TRBV6-5 with TRBJ2-2; 9 bases align to TRBD1. The germline V gene encodes CDR1 MNHEY and CDR2 SVGAGI. This CDR3 region has 15 residues. CDR3 nucleotide sequence: TGTGCCAGCAGTTACGGGGGACAGGGCATCGGGGAGCTGGTTTTT. It yields the protein CASSYGGQGIGELVF.

In its sample, this clonotype was seen many times. V usage is TRBV7-9 and J usage is TRBJ1-1; D not certain. Germline values: CDR1 SEHNR, CDR2 FQNEAQ (reference sequence). The germline V and J ends were trimmed by 7 bases and 4 bases, with 7 bases remaining between them. CDR3 length: 11 residues. The CDR3 bases are TGTGCCAGCAACCCGAGCACTGAAGCTTTCTTT. Translated: CASNPSTEAFF.

V and J are TRBV15 and TRBJ1-5; D unresolved. Trimming took 0 bases from V and 7 from J, leaving 4 bases between them. CDR3 length: 12 residues. CDR1 LNHNV and CDR2 YYDKDF come from the germline V gene (reference sequence). The CDR3 DNA reads TGTGCCACCAGCAGAGATAGGCAGCCCCAGCATTTT. Encoded protein: CATSRDRQPQHF.

This clonotype has more than one count but fewer than ten. The CDR3 DNA reads TGTGCCAGCAGTTACTCCCCCGGGACAGGGGAAGAGACCCAGTACTTC. It codes for CASSYSPGTGEETQYF. This chain uses TRBV6-5 with TRBJ2-5, with 10 bases aligning to TRBD1. The V gene end was trimmed by 0 bases and the J gene end by 3 bases; junction bases not matched to a gene: 4. The length of the CDR3 is 16 residues. Germline V CDR1 and CDR2: MNHEY, SVGAGI.

The chain uses TRBV4-3 and TRBJ2-1; 12 nucleotides line up with TRBD2. CDR1 is LGHNA and CDR2 is YSLEER in the germline V gene. V lost 3 bases, J lost 14 bases, and 17 bases stayed unmatched. This CDR3 has 17 residues. CDR3 amino acids: CASSQERFGGLAGSKFF. Here the CDR3 DNA reads TGCGCCAGCAGCCAGGAGCGCTTTGGGGGACTAGCGGGCTCCAAGTTCTTC.

This clonotype was counted at least ten times. This chain links TRBV2 with TRBJ2-7; D may be TRBD2 (5 bases). From germline, CDR1 is SNHLY and CDR2 FYNNEI. The CDR3 is 12 residues long. Trimming stripped 6 bases from V and 4 bases from J, with 10 bases between. DNA for the CDR3: TGTGCCAGCAGCACTAGTCTATACGAGCAGTACTTC. Amino acids: CASSTSLYEQYF.

This clonotype was counted many times. This sequence joins TRBV28 and TRBJ1-1; a weak D match, TRBD1 (5 bases). V was cut by 6 bases and J by 5 bases, with 10 bases left in between. The CDR3 runs to 12 residues. From germline, CDR1 is MDHEN and CDR2 SYDVKM. CDR3 nucleotide sequence: TGTGCCAGCAGGAGGACAACTACTGAAGCTTTCTTT. It translates to CASRRTTTEAFF.

The chain employs TRBV28 and TRBJ1-5, with a weak D call TRBD1 (5 bases). The CDR3 totals 14 residues. The ends were cut back, 4 bases at V and 7 bases at J, with 14 bases in the middle. The V gene's germline CDR1 is MDHEN and CDR2 SYDVKM. Here the CDR3 reads CASSYRQGNQPQHF. The CDR3 DNA follows: TGTGCCAGCAGTTATCGCCAGGGTAACCAGCCCCAGCATTTT.